This TCR beta chain comes out of a study of response to subunit inactivated influenza vaccine. Whole-study findings and limits: The authors suggested that every seasonal influenza vaccination recruits few new T cells.

TCRdb ran MiXCR on the RT-PCR reads and lists one entry per CDR3 protein. There are 500,000 to 600,000 distinct CDR3 sequences in the sample; 14% occur only once, and approximately 10% lies in the top ten. CDR1 is MNHNS, CDR2 SASEGT, per germline. CDR3 length: 13 amino acids. The V and J ends lost 1 base and 5 bases respectively, with 3 bases between them. This clonotype was counted between two and nine times. Its target is unknown. The chain uses TRBV6-1 and TRBJ1-6; D uncertain. The TCR sequence derives from a man over 45 who received an inactivated influenza vaccine. The specimen comprised PBMCs from blood, sampled roughly 12 days after vaccination. DNA of the CDR3: TGTGCCAGCAGTGAAGGGAATAATTCACCCCTCCACTTT. Translating gives CASSEGNNSPLHF.